This T cell receptor beta chain was identified during a study of CD4+ T cells in melanoma. The V end lost 8 bases, the J end lost 7 bases, and 18 bases lay between the germline ends. The germline V gene has CDR1 SGHDN and CDR2 FVKESK. CDR3 size: 13 residues. This table comes from immunoSEQ multiplex PCR, and its TCRdb copy is limited to in-frame clones, with some not included. The data hold roughly 10,000 clones, with approximately 72% observed a single time. Study-wide points: Diverse differentiation states were reported for melanoma neoantigen-specific CD4+ T cells. CD8+ T cell, macrophage and B cell function reportedly correlated with neoantigen-specific CD4+ T cells.

For this clone: Its target is unknown.

The sequence derives from a human donor with melanoma. Sequenced sample: cells from a culture (not recorded whether cultured in vitro). V and J are TRBV14 and TRBJ2-7; tentative D call: TRBD1 (5 bases). The CDR3 loop is CASRGGAPGEQYF. The DNA of the CDR3 is TGTGCCAGCCGCGGTGGGGCTCCGGGTGAGCAGTACTTC.